These 15 T cell receptor beta chains came from one sample sequenced in a study of blood T cell repertoires in COVID-19. The table came from immunoSEQ multiplex PCR; TCRdb's copy has only in-frame clones and leaves some out. The sample consists of roughly 55,000 clones, less than 90% of them appearing once. Input material: peripheral blood. These receptors all stem from a woman aged 55-69 years with acute or convalescent COVID-19.

This chain uses TRBV13 with TRBJ1-3; 7 nucleotides line up with TRBD1. J was trimmed by 0 bases and V by 5 bases; bases with no gene match: 16. The CDR3 loop spans 19 amino acids. Germline-derived CDR1 and CDR2 are PRHDT and FYEKMQ (reference sequence). This CDR3 is CASSPQTGKLRSSGNTIYF. The DNA of the CDR3 is TGTGCCAGCAGCCCACAGACAGGGAAACTTCGAAGCTCTGGAAACACCATATATTTT.

This chain links TRBV18 with TRBJ2-2; 10 bases map to TRBD1. The CDR3 length is 16 residues. Germline CDR1 reads KGHSH; CDR2 reads LQKENI. With 6 bases clipped from V and 5 bases from J, the junction kept 9 bases outside the gene matches. Here the CDR3 reads CASSPDRGRRTGELFF. CDR3 DNA: TGTGCCAGCTCGCCAGACAGGGGGCGCCGAACCGGGGAGCTGTTTTTT.

The chain recombines TRBV3-1 (or the pseudogene TRBV3-2) with TRBJ2-1, with D possibly being TRBD2 (6 bases). CDR1 and CDR2 (germline): LGHDT, YNNKEL (reference sequence). The V end lost 0 bases, the J end lost 1 base, and 19 bases lay between the germline ends. This CDR3 is 19 amino acids long. The CDR3 DNA reads as TGTGCCAGCAGCCAAGATGGGGGACTTTACGCCACTTCCTACAATGAGCAGTTCTTC. It translates to CASSQDGGLYATSYNEQFF.

As DNA, the CDR3 is TGCAGCGTCGAGGACCCCGACAGTCGCACAGATACGCAGTATTTT. Amino acids: CSVEDPDSRTDTQYF. The V gene is TRBV29-1, the J gene TRBJ2-3; maybe TRBD1 (5 bases). The CDR3 runs to 15 residues. V dropped 6 bases and J dropped 1 base, with 17 bases sitting between them. The germline V gene encodes CDR1 SQVTM and CDR2 ANQGSEA.

The CDR3 bases are TGTGCCAGCAGTGAAGCCAGGGTCTCTAATTCACCCCTCCACTTT. Protein sequence: CASSEARVSNSPLHF. The chain uses TRBV2 and TRBJ1-6, with a tentative D call TRBD1 (5 bases). V shed 0 bases and J shed 6 bases, with 9 bases lying between them. The germline V gene has CDR1 SNHLY and CDR2 FYNNEI. The CDR3 sequence is 15 residues long.

The V call is TRBV5-5, the J call TRBJ2-2; 12 bases agree with TRBD2. Trimming at V came to 2 bases and at J to 7 bases, leaving 6 bases not matched to a gene. CDR1 and CDR2 from the germline V gene are SGHKS and YYEKEE (reference sequence). This CDR3 comprises 16 residues. The CDR3 loop reads CASSFLAGGLHGELFF. The CDR3 coding sequence is TGTGCCAGCAGCTTTCTAGCGGGGGGGCTACACGGGGAGCTGTTTTTT.

This rearrangement joins TRBV3-1 (or the pseudogene TRBV3-2) to TRBJ1-2; the D is unclear. Germline-derived CDR1 and CDR2 are LGHDT and YNNKEL (reference sequence). This CDR3 comprises 12 residues. The germline V and J ends were trimmed by 1 base and 8 bases, with 8 bases remaining between them. CDR3 nucleotide sequence: TGTGCCAGCAGCCAAGTCGGAGGGGGCTACACCTTC. Protein: CASSQVGGGYTF.

The CDR3 is CASSPLKALFVAQPQHF. CDR3 sequence (DNA): TGTGCCAGCAGCCCCCTAAAAGCCCTTTTTGTTGCCCAGCCCCAGCATTTT. The V gene is TRBV21-1, the J gene TRBJ1-5. TRBV21-1 is a known pseudogene. There are 17 residues in the CDR3.

This chain connects TRBV18 to TRBJ1-4, with 10 positions matching TRBD1. CDR1 is KGHSH, CDR2 LQKENI, per germline. This CDR3 region has 16 residues. The J segment lost 5 bases and the V segment lost 2 bases, leaving 5 bases of the junction unmatched. In DNA form, the CDR3 reads TGTGCCAGCTCACCAAGAGACAGGGGGCCGAATGAAAAACTGTTTTTT. Translated, it gives CASSPRDRGPNEKLFF.

The genes are TRBV5-1 and TRBJ2-5; the match to TRBD1 covers 8 bases. CDR1 is SGHRS, CDR2 YFSETQ, per germline. The V gene end was trimmed by 0 bases and the J gene end by 5 bases; junction bases not matched to a gene: 6. The CDR3 totals 15 residues. The CDR3 DNA reads TGCGCCAGCAGCTTGGCCGGACAGGGATGGGAGACCCAGTACTTC. Amino acid sequence: CASSLAGQGWETQYF.

The chain links TRBV19 to TRBJ1-3, with D tentatively TRBD1 (5 bases). V was cut by 4 bases and J by 8 bases, with 15 bases left in between. From germline, CDR1 is LNHDA and CDR2 SQIVND (reference sequence). The CDR3 consists of 14 residues. CDR3 DNA: TGTGCCAGTAGTAGGACCGGACGGGGGGACACCATATATTTT. Its protein product is CASSRTGRGDTIYF.

The CDR3 DNA follows: TGTGCCAGCACCACACCCCGGGGCTATGGCTACACCTTC. The encoded protein is CASTTPRGYGYTF. The chain couples TRBV6-5 to TRBJ1-2; D gene uncertain. The CDR3 contains 13 residues. Germline V gene data show CDR1 as MNHEY and CDR2 as SVGAGI. V was clipped by 7 bases and J by 4 bases, with 13 bases between them.

The rearrangement links TRBV12-3 or TRBV12-4 to TRBJ1-3, with D tentatively TRBD1 (6 bases). This CDR3 region has 13 residues. V gave up 6 bases and J gave up 0 bases, with 6 bases separating them. The CDR3 DNA reads TGTGCCAGCAGGGACAGCTCTGGAAACACCATATATTTT. Translation: CASRDSSGNTIYF.

The rearrangement links TRBV6-6 to TRBJ1-2, with 7 bases fitting TRBD1. CDR1 is MNHNY and CDR2 is SVGAGI in the germline V gene (reference sequence). Unmatched junction bases numbered 10, after V lost 5 bases and J lost 1 base. This CDR3 comprises 16 residues. CDR3: CASSGQTGAVNYGYTF. The DNA for the CDR3 is TGTGCCAGCAGTGGACAAACAGGGGCCGTTAACTATGGCTACACCTTC.

The V call is TRBV19, the J call TRBJ2-1, with D maybe TRBD2 (6 bases). Germline CDR1 is LNHDA and CDR2 is SQIVND (reference sequence). Trimming left V 5 bases short and J 7 bases short, with 18 bases between. The CDR3 consists of 15 residues. CDR3 nucleotides: TGTGCCAGTAGTTCCCGCTTAGCGGAGAGGAATGAGCAGTTCTTC. Its translation is CASSSRLAERNEQFF.